The present T cell receptor (beta chain) was sequenced within a study of T cells in Graves' hyperthyroidism and ophthalmopathy. Comment on this clonotype: Its antigen is currently unknown.

General study results and limits: Ophthalmopathy got predicted by the model a median approximately six months before its onset.

Germline-derived CDR1 and CDR2 are SGHRS and YFSETQ. The CDR3 spans 12 residues. Trimming removed 0 bases from V and 9 bases from J, with 7 bases in between. The source material, RNA transcripts, was used to amplify TCR beta CDR3 regions. The HTBI set primed first-round TCR CDR3 RT-PCR. TCRdb called the multiplex PCR reads again in MiXCR, with one record for every CDR3 protein. The sample yields under 400,000 distinct CDR3 sequences, under 25% seen once. The specimen was blood. V and J are TRBV5-1 and TRBJ2-1; D not resolved. The source is a woman aged 50 to 65 with Graves' hyperthyroidism. The CDR3 protein is CASSLVWSEQFF. CDR3 DNA: TGCGCCAGCAGCTTGGTGTGGTCTGAGCAGTTCTTC. Looking up the rest from reference TRBV5-1 and TRBJ2-1 gives the full variable domain: KAGVTQTPRYLIKTRGQQVTLSCSPISGHRSVSWYQQTPGQGLQFLFEYFSETQRNKGNFPGRFSGRQFSNSRSEMNVSTLELGDSALYLCASSLVWSEQFFGPGTRLTVL.